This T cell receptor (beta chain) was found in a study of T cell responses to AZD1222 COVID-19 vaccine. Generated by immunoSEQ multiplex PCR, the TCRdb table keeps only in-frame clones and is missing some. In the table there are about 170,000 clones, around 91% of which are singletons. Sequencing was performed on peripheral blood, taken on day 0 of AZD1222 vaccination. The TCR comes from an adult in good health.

CDR3 loop: CASSPSWAQDSNQPQHF. DNA of the CDR3: TGTGCCAGCAGCCCGAGTTGGGCGCAGGATAGCAATCAGCCCCAGCATTTT. V and J are TRBV7-9 and TRBJ1-5; no definite D call. This CDR3 is 17 amino acids long. V lost 5 bases to trimming and J lost 0 bases, with 17 bases between them. Germline V gene lookup returns CDR1 SEHNR and CDR2 FQNEAQ (reference sequence).